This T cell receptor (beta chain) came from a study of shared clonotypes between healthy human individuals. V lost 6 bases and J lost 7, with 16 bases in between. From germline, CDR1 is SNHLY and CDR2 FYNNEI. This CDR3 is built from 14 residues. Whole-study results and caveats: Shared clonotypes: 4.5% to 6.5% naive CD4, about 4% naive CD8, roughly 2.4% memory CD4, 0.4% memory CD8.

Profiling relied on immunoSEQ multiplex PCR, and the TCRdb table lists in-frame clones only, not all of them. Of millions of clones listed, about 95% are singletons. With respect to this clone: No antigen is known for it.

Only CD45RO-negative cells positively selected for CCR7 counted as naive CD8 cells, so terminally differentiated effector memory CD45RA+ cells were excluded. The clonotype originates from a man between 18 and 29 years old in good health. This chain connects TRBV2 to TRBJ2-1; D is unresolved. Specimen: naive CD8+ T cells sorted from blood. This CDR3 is CASSDPRLPNEQFF. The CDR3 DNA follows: TGTGCCAGCAGCGACCCCAGACTCCCGAATGAGCAGTTCTTC.